The rows below give T cell receptor beta chains drawn from one sample of a study of T-cell reconstitution after alpha-beta-depleted transplantation in children. TCRdb re-called the PCR reads with MiXCR, one entry per CDR3 protein. The table shows a few hundred thousand distinct CDR3 sequences, with approximately 41% occurring only once. This sample comprised PBMCs, obtained before TCRalphabeta/CD19-depleted stem cell transplant. Source of these receptors: a girl under 10 years old with aplastic anemia, due to receive a stem cell transplant. Each CDR3 is given with its conserved first and last residue. D genes are given only for firm matches. Some rows have no size entry. The others give once, few or many, or a class for an expanded clone.

J | V | D | size | DNA | CDR3
TRBJ2-7 | TRBV5-1 | . | . | TGCGCCAGCCCTGAGGGCACCTACGAGCAGTACTTC | CASPEGTYEQYF
TRBJ2-1 | TRBV7-3 | . | . | TGTGCCAGCAGCTTAGGGTCTCTAGCAAATGAGCAGTTCTTC | CASSLGSLANEQFF
TRBJ1-2 | TRBV12-3/TRBV12-4 | . | . | TGTGCCAGCAGTTTATATCGGGTGCTGGGGGACTACACCTTC | CASSLYRVLGDYTF
TRBJ2-1 | TRBV20-1 | . | few | TGCAGTGCTAGAGGGGGGAGATCCTACAATGAGCAGTTCTTC | CSARGGRSYNEQFF
TRBJ2-5 | TRBV7-2 | TRBD2 | few | TGTGCCAGCAGCTTACGGCGGGGGGCCTCCCAAGAGACCCAGTACTTC | CASSLRRGASQETQYF
TRBJ1-1 | TRBV5-1 | TRBD1 | . | TGCGCCAGCAGCTTGGACAGGGGGGAAGCTTTCTTT | CASSLDRGEAFF
TRBJ2-1 | TRBV27 | . | . | TGTGCCAGCAGTTTAGGACAGACCAACTACAATGAGCAGTTCTTC | CASSLGQTNYNEQFF
TRBJ2-3 | TRBV2 | . | . | TGTGCCAGCGGTAGCCCAAGGGGGGGCACAGATACGCAGTATTTT | CASGSPRGGTDTQYF
TRBJ2-7 | TRBV20-1 | TRBD2 | many | TGCAGTGCTAGGGGAGCGGGAGGGCCGCACGAGCAGTACTTC | CSARGAGGPHEQYF
TRBJ2-7 | TRBV3-1 | TRBD1 | many | TGTGCCAGCGGCGGACAGGGGCAATCCTACGAGCAGTACTTC | CASGGQGQSYEQYF
TRBJ1-5 | TRBV12-3/TRBV12-4 | . | few | TGTGCCAGCAGTTTCGGTCAATCCTATCAGCCCCAGCATTTT | CASSFGQSYQPQHF
TRBJ2-7 | TRBV6-1 | TRBD1 | . | TGTGCCAGCAGTGCTAGGGGGCCTACAGGGAACCACGAGCAGTACTTC | CASSARGPTGNHEQYF
TRBJ2-1 | TRBV20-1 | . | many | TGCAGTGCTAGCCGCCCCGATGAGCAGTTCTTC | CSASRPDEQFF
TRBJ2-7 | TRBV14 | TRBD2 | many | TGTGCCAGCAGACGGACTAGCGGTTACGAGCAGTACTTC | CASRRTSGYEQYF
TRBJ1-1 | TRBV27 | . | many | TGTGCCAGCACCAAGGGGCTAGGCACTGAAGCTTTCTTT | CASTKGLGTEAFF
TRBJ2-3 | TRBV5-1 | TRBD2 | few | TGCGCCAGCAGCTTGGACAGGGGGACTAGCGGGACTAATACGCAGTATTTT | CASSLDRGTSGTNTQYF
TRBJ2-7 | TRBV28 | TRBD1 | . | TGTGCCAGCAGGCCCCCGGGACAGGGGTACTACGAGCAGTACTTC | CASRPPGQGYYEQYF
TRBJ2-6 | TRBV29-1 | . | . | TGCAGCGTTCAGAGGGAGTCTGCTGGGGCCAACGTCCTGACTTTC | CSVQRESAGANVLTF
TRBJ2-2 | TRBV7-8 | . | many | TGTGCCAGCACCTTATTGGGGGGCAGGGAGCTGTTTTTT | CASTLLGGRELFF
TRBJ2-1 | TRBV7-2 | TRBD1 | . | TGTGCCAGCAGCTTCGACGGGACAGGACCCTCCATCAATGAGCAGTTCTTC | CASSFDGTGPSINEQFF
TRBJ2-3 | TRBV7-2 | TRBD2 | . | TGTGCCAGCAGCTTAGCGCAGACTAGCGGGGAGACGCAGTATTTT | CASSLAQTSGETQYF
TRBJ2-3 | TRBV5-1 | . | few | TGCGCCAGCAGCTTGGACCGGACTCGCACAGATACGCAGTATTTT | CASSLDRTRTDTQYF
TRBJ2-1 | TRBV29-1 | . | many | TGCAGCGTATTGGGCCGATTTAGGGATGAGCAGTTCTTC | CSVLGRFRDEQFF
TRBJ2-7 | TRBV5-5 | . | . | TGTGCCAGCAGCCCCTGGACGGGGCGCTACGAGCAGTACTTC | CASSPWTGRYEQYF
TRBJ1-2 | TRBV12-3/TRBV12-4 | . | . | TGTGCCAGCAGTTTAGCGCAGGGAGGGAGAGGCTACACCTTC | CASSLAQGGRGYTF
TRBJ2-7 | TRBV20-1 | . | . | TGCAGTGCTAACCCCCCGACAGAGGGCTACGAGCAGTACTTC | CSANPPTEGYEQYF